Presented here are 16 T cell receptor beta chains from one specimen sequenced in a study of T cells in Graves' hyperthyroidism and ophthalmopathy. Amplified regions were TCR beta CDR3 sequences from RNA transcripts. The primer set for the first-round RT-PCR of the TCR CDR3 was HTBI. One entry per CDR3 protein, called by TCRdb with MiXCR from the multiplex PCR reads. The table has some 350,000 distinct CDR3 sequences, just under 25% seen once; the top ten hold more than 60%. The sequenced sample consisted of blood. Receptor source: a man aged 50-59 years with Graves' hyperthyroidism.

Many counts were recorded for this clonotype. This sequence joins TRBV12-3 or TRBV12-4 and TRBJ2-7; 10 bases fit TRBD2. V was pared by 6 bases and J by 2 bases, with 13 bases of the junction left unmatched. The CDR3 extends over 17 amino acids. CDR3 coding DNA: TGTGCCAGCAGCCGGGCAGTAGCGGGAGGTCGTCCCTACGAGCAGTACTTC. This sequence encodes CASSRAVAGGRPYEQYF.

The chain is built from TRBV10-3 and TRBJ1-1; 7 bases align to TRBD1. Germline V lookup: CDR1 ENHRY, CDR2 SYGVKD. Unmatched junction bases numbered 10, after V lost 6 bases and J lost 0 bases. CDR3 length: 16 residues. Here the CDR3 DNA reads TGTGCCATCAGAAGGGACAGTTCGCCGGTGAACACTGAAGCTTTCTTT. Protein: CAIRRDSSPVNTEAFF.

This clonotype has at least ten counts. The rearrangement uses TRBV27 and TRBJ2-3; tentative D call: TRBD1 (5 bases). The V gene lost 5 bases and the J gene lost 2 bases, with 11 bases spanning the gap. Germline V CDR1 and CDR2: MNHEY, SMNVEV (reference sequence). This CDR3 is built from 14 residues. CDR3 region: CASSVDSFTDTQYF. The CDR3 DNA reads as TGTGCCAGCAGTGTCGACAGCTTCACAGATACGCAGTATTTT.

Only a few counts were recorded for this clonotype. This chain uses TRBV2 with TRBJ2-1; tentatively, D is TRBD1 or TRBD2 (5 bases each). The CDR3 sequence is 11 residues long. V shed 6 bases and J shed 13 bases, with 13 bases lying between them. The germline CDR1 and CDR2 sequences are SNHLY and FYNNEI. CDR3 residues: CASSGDRLQFF. The CDR3 DNA sequence: TGTGCCAGCAGCGGGGACCGTTTACAGTTCTTC.

This clonotype was recorded at least ten times. V is TRBV7-3 and J is TRBJ2-5, with D perhaps TRBD1 or TRBD2 (7 bases each). From germline, CDR1 is SGHTA and CDR2 FQGTGA. The CDR3 loop spans 15 amino acids. V lost 5 bases to trimming and J lost 1 base, with 14 bases between them. The CDR3 region is CASSQGGIGQETQYF. Here the CDR3 DNA reads TGTGCCAGCAGCCAGGGGGGGATAGGCCAAGAGACCCAGTACTTC.

The genes are TRBV7-9 and TRBJ2-5; 8 bases align to TRBD1. CDR1 is SEHNR, CDR2 FQNEAQ, per germline (reference sequence). V dropped 5 bases and J dropped 5; count of bases not matched to a gene: 10. This CDR3 comprises 15 residues. The CDR3 loop is CASSPLTGAGETQYF. The CDR3 DNA reads TGTGCCAGCAGCCCACTGACAGGGGCAGGGGAGACCCAGTACTTC.

This clonotype showed up many times. The chain recombines TRBV2 with TRBJ2-3; no clear D. Trimming took off 0 bases at V and 10 bases at J, with 11 bases between the two ends. This CDR3 has 13 residues. Germline lookup yields CDR1 SNHLY and CDR2 FYNNEI. CDR3 amino acids: CASSEARQSAQYF. The CDR3, as DNA: TGTGCCAGCAGTGAAGCTCGGCAGAGTGCGCAGTATTTT.

The gene calls are TRBV6-1 and TRBJ1-3; the D is unclear. Germline CDR1 reads MNHNS; CDR2 reads SASEGT. V was shortened by 6 bases and J by 0 bases, with 9 bases between the two germline ends. This CDR3 has 14 residues. The CDR3 is CASSSGNSGNTIYF. As DNA, the CDR3 is TGTGCCAGCAGCTCTGGCAACTCTGGAAACACCATATATTTT.

This clonotype was counted at least ten times. J is TRBJ2-1 and V is TRBV7-6; 8 bases map to TRBD1. CDR1 and CDR2 from the germline V gene are SGHVS and FNYEAQ. This CDR3 is 12 amino acids long. Trimming at V came to 8 bases and at J to 6 bases, leaving 3 bases not matched to a gene. CDR3 bases: TGTGCCAGCGGGACAGGCGTCAATGAGCAGTTCTTC. This codes for CASGTGVNEQFF.

The J gene is TRBJ2-1, the V gene TRBV20-1, with TRBD1 identical over 8 bases. V shed 5 bases, J shed 7 bases, and the junction held 7 bases outside the gene matches. CDR3 size: 13 residues. The germline CDR1 and CDR2 sequences are DFQATT and SNEGSKA (reference sequence). Here the CDR3 reads CSAQWTGNNEQFF. The CDR3 nucleotides read TGCAGTGCTCAATGGACAGGGAATAATGAGCAGTTCTTC.

With regard to this clonotype: A junction end diverges from the germline sequence, so it may reflect a read error. The chain uses TRBV7-2 and TRBJ2-7; 13 bases match TRBD2. The J call may be incorrect, as the DNA end agrees better with TRBJ2-5. Germline CDR1 is SGHTA and CDR2 is FQGNSA. This CDR3 comprises 15 residues. DNA for the CDR3: TGTGCCAGTAGCTGGACTAGCGGGAGCGGTGAGACCCAGTACTTC. Translated: CASSWTSGSGETQYF.

This chain uses TRBV20-1 with TRBJ2-2; a weak D match, TRBD2 (6 bases). Trimming removed 1 base from V and 0 bases from J, with 12 bases in between. The CDR3 length is 16 residues. Germline V gene data show CDR1 as DFQATT and CDR2 as SNEGSKA (reference sequence). CDR3 nucleotides: TGCAGTGCTAGAGGCGGGGATGTCTCGAACACCGGGGAGCTGTTTTTT. Amino acid sequence: CSARGGDVSNTGELFF.

The CDR3, as DNA: TGTGCCTGGAGGGGTGGCACTGAAGCTTTCTTT. The encoded protein is CAWRGGTEAFF. This chain joins TRBV30 and TRBJ1-1, with D uncertain. Germline-derived CDR1 and CDR2 are GTSNPN and SVGIG (reference sequence). The length of the CDR3 is 11 residues. V was shortened by 3 bases and J by 4 bases, with 6 bases between the two germline ends.

This chain joins TRBV25-1 and TRBJ1-2, with 9 bases fitting TRBD1. This CDR3 has 14 residues. Per the germline V gene, CDR1 is MGHDK and CDR2 is SYGVNS. The J segment lost 8 bases and the V segment lost 3 bases, leaving 7 bases of the junction unmatched. CDR3 amino acids: CASSDSRDRVGYTF. CDR3 bases: TGTGCCAGCAGTGATTCCCGGGACAGGGTGGGCTACACCTTC.

This clonotype turned up a few times. V usage is TRBV20-1 and J usage is TRBJ2-3; 7 positions agree with TRBD1. Germline lookup yields CDR1 DFQATT and CDR2 SNEGSKA (reference sequence). V trimming: 3 bases; J trimming: 2 bases; junction bases outside the gene matches: 2. CDR3 size: 13 residues. In DNA form, the CDR3 reads TGCAGTGCTAGGGGACAGTCCACAGATACGCAGTATTTT. Protein sequence: CSARGQSTDTQYF.

The V call is TRBV12-5, the J call TRBJ2-2; 9 bases are shared with TRBD2. This CDR3 spans 14 amino acids. Germline V gene lookup returns CDR1 LGHNT and CDR2 FRNRAP. J lost 6 bases, V lost 6 bases, and 5 bases had no gene match. The CDR3 spells CASGIAGAPGELFF. The CDR3 nucleotides read TGTGCTAGTGGCATAGCGGGAGCCCCCGGGGAGCTGTTTTTT.